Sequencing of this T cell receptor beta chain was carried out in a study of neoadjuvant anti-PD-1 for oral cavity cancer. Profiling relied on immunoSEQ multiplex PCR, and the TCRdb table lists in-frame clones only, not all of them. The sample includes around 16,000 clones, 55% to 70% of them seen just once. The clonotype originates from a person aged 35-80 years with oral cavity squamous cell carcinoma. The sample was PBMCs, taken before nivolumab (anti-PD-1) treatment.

The CDR3 here is CASSDGTRGTDTQYF. CDR3 sequence (DNA): TGTGCCAGCAGTGATGGGACTAGAGGCACAGATACGCAGTATTTT. The chain has TRBV6-1 and TRBJ2-3; 8 positions match TRBD2. CDR3 size: 15 residues. V shed 3 bases, J shed 1 base, and the junction held 3 bases outside the gene matches. Per germline, CDR1 MNHNS and CDR2 SASEGT.